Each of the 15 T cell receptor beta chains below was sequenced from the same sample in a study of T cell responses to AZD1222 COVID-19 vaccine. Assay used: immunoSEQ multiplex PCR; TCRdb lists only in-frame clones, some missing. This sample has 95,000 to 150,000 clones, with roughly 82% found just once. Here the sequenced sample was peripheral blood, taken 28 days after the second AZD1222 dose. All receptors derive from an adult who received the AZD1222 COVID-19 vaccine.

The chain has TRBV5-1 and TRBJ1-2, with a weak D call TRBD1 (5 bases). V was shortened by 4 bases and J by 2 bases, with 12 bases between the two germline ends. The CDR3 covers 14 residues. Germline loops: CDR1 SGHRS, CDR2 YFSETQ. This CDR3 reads CASSTRGENYGYTF. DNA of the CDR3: TGCGCCAGCAGCACCCGGGGGGAGAACTATGGCTACACCTTC.

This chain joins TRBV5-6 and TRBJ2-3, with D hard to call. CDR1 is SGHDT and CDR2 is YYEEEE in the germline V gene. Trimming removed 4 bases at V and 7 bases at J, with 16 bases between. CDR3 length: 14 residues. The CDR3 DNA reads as TGTGCCAGCAGCCGTAGATCTCGAGGATATACGCAGTATTTT. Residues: CASSRRSRGYTQYF.

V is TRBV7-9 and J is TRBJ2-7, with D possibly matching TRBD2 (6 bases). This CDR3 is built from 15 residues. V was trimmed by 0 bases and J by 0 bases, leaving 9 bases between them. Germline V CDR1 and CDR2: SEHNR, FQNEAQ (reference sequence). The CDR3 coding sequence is TGTGCCAGCAGCTTAGCAGCGGGCTCCTCCTACGAGCAGTACTTC. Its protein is CASSLAAGSSYEQYF.

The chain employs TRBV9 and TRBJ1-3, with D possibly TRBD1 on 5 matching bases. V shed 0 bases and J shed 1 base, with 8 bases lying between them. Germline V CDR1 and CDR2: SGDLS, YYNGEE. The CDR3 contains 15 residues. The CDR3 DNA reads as TGTGCCAGCAGCGTAGAGGGGCATTCTGGAAACACCATATATTTT. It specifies CASSVEGHSGNTIYF.

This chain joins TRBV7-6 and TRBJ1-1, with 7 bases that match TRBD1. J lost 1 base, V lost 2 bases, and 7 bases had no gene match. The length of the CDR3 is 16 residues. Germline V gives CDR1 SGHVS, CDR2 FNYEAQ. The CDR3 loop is CASSLRPGQQNTEAFF. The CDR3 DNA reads TGTGCCAGCAGCTTACGACCGGGACAGCAGAACACTGAAGCTTTCTTT.

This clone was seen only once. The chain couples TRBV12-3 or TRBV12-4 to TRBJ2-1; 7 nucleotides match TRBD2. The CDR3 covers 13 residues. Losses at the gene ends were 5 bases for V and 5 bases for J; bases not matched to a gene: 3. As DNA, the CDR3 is TGTGCCAGCAGTCCGCGGGGGAACAATGAGCAGTTCTTC. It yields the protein CASSPRGNNEQFF.

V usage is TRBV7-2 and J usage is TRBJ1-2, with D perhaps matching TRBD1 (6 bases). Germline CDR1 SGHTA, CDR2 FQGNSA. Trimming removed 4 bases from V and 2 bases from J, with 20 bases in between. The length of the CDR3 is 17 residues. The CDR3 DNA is TGTGCCAGCAGCTCCCAGGGGCAGGGCCTAATAAACTATGGCTACACCTTC. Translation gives CASSSQGQGLINYGYTF.

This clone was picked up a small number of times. Here the CDR3 reads CAWRTSGPGANVLTF. CDR3 in DNA: TGTGCCTGGAGAACCTCGGGGCCAGGGGCCAACGTCCTGACTTTC. The chain combines TRBV30 with TRBJ2-6; the D gene could be TRBD1 or TRBD2 (5 bases each). The CDR3 runs 15 residues. Germline V CDR1 and CDR2: GTSNPN, SVGIG (reference sequence). Between the trimmed V and J ends, which lost 3 bases and 4 bases, there was a span of 13 bases.

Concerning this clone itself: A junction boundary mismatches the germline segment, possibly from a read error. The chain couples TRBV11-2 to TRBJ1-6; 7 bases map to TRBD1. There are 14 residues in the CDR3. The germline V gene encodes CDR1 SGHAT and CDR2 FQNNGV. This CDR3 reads CASRLGTENSPLHF. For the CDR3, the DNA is TGTGCCAGCAGGTTAGGGACAGAAAATTCACCCCTCCACTTT. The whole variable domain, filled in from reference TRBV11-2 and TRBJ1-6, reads EAGVAQSPRYKIIEKRQSVAFWCNPISGHATLYWYQQILGQGPKLLIQFQNNGVVDDSQLPKDRFSAERLKGVDSTLKIQPAKLEDSAVYLCASRLGTENSPLHFGNGTRLTVT.

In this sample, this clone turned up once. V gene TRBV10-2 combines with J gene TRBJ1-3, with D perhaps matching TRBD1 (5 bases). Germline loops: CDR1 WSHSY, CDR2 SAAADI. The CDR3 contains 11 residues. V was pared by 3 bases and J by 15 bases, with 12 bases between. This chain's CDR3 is CASSDFQGRYF. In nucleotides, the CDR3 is TGCGCCAGCAGTGATTTCCAGGGACGATATTTT.

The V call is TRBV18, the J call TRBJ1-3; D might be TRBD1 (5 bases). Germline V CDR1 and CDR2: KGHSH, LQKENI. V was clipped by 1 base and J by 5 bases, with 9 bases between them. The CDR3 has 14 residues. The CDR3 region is CASSPQGWRNTIYF. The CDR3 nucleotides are TGTGCCAGCTCACCACAGGGGTGGAGAAACACCATATATTTT. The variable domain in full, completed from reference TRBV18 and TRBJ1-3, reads NAGVMQNPRHLVRRRGQEARLRCSPMKGHSHVYWYRQLPEEGLKFMVYLQKENIIDESGMPKERFSAEFPKEGPSILRIQQVVRGDSAAYFCASSPQGWRNTIYFGEGSWLTVV.

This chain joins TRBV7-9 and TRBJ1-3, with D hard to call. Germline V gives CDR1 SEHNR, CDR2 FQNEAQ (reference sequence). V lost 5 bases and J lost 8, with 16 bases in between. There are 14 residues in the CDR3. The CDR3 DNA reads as TGTGCCAGCAGCCCGGGGTTACAGAGAGACACCATATATTTT. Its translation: CASSPGLQRDTIYF.

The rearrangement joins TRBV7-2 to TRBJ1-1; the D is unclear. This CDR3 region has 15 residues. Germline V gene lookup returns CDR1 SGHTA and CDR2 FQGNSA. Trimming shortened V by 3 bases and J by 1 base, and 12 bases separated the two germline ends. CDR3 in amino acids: CASSFLGYANTEAFF. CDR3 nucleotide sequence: TGTGCCAGCAGCTTTCTAGGTTACGCGAACACTGAAGCTTTCTTT.

CDR3 loop: CASSQALSTGYSPLHF. CDR3 DNA: TGCGCCAGCAGCCAAGCCTTGTCGACAGGCTATTCACCCCTCCACTTT. The chain combines TRBV4-3 with TRBJ1-6; a weak D match, TRBD1 (6 bases). The V end lost 1 base, the J end lost 8 bases, and 15 bases lay between the germline ends. The germline V gene has CDR1 LGHNA and CDR2 YSLEER. The CDR3 is 16 residues long.

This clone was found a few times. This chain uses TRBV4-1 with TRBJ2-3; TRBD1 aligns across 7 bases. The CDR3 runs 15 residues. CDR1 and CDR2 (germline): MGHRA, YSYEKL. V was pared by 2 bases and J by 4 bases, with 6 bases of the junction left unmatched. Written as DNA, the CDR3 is TGCGCCAGCAGCCAACTCGACAGGGATGCAGATACGCAGTATTTT. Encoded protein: CASSQLDRDADTQYF.